Below are 30 T cell receptor beta chains sequenced from a single sample in a study of CD8+ T cells in alopecia areata. Peripheral blood, together with lesional scalp punch biopsies, was collected from alopecia areata patients. RNA was isolated and reverse transcribed to cDNA, the sequencing template. Data came from immunoSEQ multiplex PCR; TCRdb stores just in-frame clones and leaves some out. The table has fewer than 8,000 clones, less than 70% seen once; the top ten hold approximately 13%. Sequenced material: skin, taken at week 0. The receptors originated from a human donor with alopecia areata.

The V call is TRBV6-1, the J call TRBJ2-7; 8 bases match TRBD1. The V segment lost 7 bases and the J segment 7 bases; nucleotides outside the gene matches: 12. The germline V gene has CDR1 MNHNS and CDR2 SASEGT. The CDR3 sequence is 14 residues long. CDR3 coding DNA: TGTGCCAGCAACGACGGGACAGGAATATATGAGCAGTACTTC. Protein product: CASNDGTGIYEQYF.

This clone has only a few counts. The chain carries TRBV7-2 and TRBJ2-2; D is perhaps TRBD1 or TRBD2 (5 bases each). Germline CDR1 is SGHTA and CDR2 is FQGNSA. V lost 1 base, J lost 4 bases, and 13 bases lay in between. The CDR3 extends over 16 amino acids. The CDR3 sequence is CASSLVLGRATGELFF. Written as DNA, the CDR3 is TGTGCCAGCAGCTTAGTATTGGGGCGGGCCACCGGGGAGCTGTTTTTT.

The V and J genes are TRBV7-3 and TRBJ2-7; D may be TRBD1 or TRBD2 (6 bases each). The CDR3 extends over 16 amino acids. Trimming removed 5 bases from V and 2 bases from J, with 19 bases in between. CDR1 and CDR2 (germline): SGHTA, FQGTGA. The CDR3 nucleotides read TGTGCCAGCAGCCCCGGGGGCAGCGGGTCTCCCTACGAGCAGTACTTC. Amino acid sequence: CASSPGGSGSPYEQYF.

V is TRBV6-5 and J is TRBJ2-1; no definite D call. The V end lost 8 bases, the J end lost 7 bases, and 12 bases lay between the germline ends. The CDR3 length is 12 residues. Germline V gene data show CDR1 as MNHEY and CDR2 as SVGAGI. The CDR3 here is CASRSGWNEQFF. For the CDR3, the DNA is TGTGCCAGCCGGAGTGGGTGGAATGAGCAGTTCTTC.

This chain uses TRBV19 with TRBJ1-2, with D hard to call. CDR3 length: 9 amino acids. Germline CDR1 reads LNHDA; CDR2 reads SQIVND (reference sequence). V gave up 6 bases and J gave up 8 bases, with 4 bases separating them. The CDR3 region is CASRGGYTF. For the CDR3, the DNA is TGTGCCAGTAGAGGAGGCTACACCTTC.

The rearrangement uses TRBV5-1 and TRBJ2-7; D perhaps matches TRBD1 (5 bases). The CDR3 covers 14 residues. The germline gives CDR1 SGHRS, CDR2 YFSETQ. With 3 bases removed from V and 1 base from J, the gap between germline ends came to 11 bases. The CDR3 sequence is CASSSQGGSYEQYF. Written as DNA, the CDR3 is TGCGCCAGCAGCTCCCAGGGTGGGTCCTACGAGCAGTACTTC.

The J gene is TRBJ1-1, the V gene TRBV6-5; tentative D call: TRBD1 (5 bases). CDR3 length: 13 amino acids. Germline loops: CDR1 MNHEY, CDR2 SVGAGI. Deletions cut 6 bases from V and 6 bases from J, with 14 bases between. CDR3 protein: CASSPDGQPEAFF. In DNA form, the CDR3 reads TGTGCCAGCAGCCCTGACGGACAACCTGAAGCTTTCTTT.

The rearrangement joins TRBV7-3 to TRBJ2-3; 8 positions agree with TRBD2. Germline lookup yields CDR1 SGHTA and CDR2 FQGTGA. This CDR3 comprises 15 residues. The J segment lost 2 bases and the V segment lost 7 bases, leaving 8 bases of the junction unmatched. CDR3 nucleotides: TGTGCCAGCAAGAGGCGGGGGGTGGACACAGATACGCAGTATTTT. Encoded protein: CASKRRGVDTDTQYF.

V gene TRBV7-9 combines with J gene TRBJ2-1; D is unresolved. Trimming took 5 bases from V and 1 from J, leaving 3 bases between them. The CDR3 has 12 amino acids. From germline, CDR1 is SEHNR and CDR2 FQNEAQ (reference sequence). The CDR3 region has the DNA TGTGCCAGCAGCGGGTCCTACAATGAGCAGTTCTTC. Amino acid sequence: CASSGSYNEQFF.

This chain uses TRBV9 with TRBJ2-7; 10 nucleotides line up with TRBD1. CDR1 and CDR2 from the germline V gene are SGDLS and YYNGEE. The trim removed 7 bases at V and 5 bases at J, leaving 6 bases unmatched. CDR3 length: 13 residues. CDR3 region: CASSEGTGDEQYF. In DNA form, the CDR3 reads TGTGCCAGCTCTGAAGGGACAGGGGACGAGCAGTACTTC.

This clone was counted a few times. This chain joins TRBV6-6 and TRBJ2-7, with D maybe TRBD2 (5 bases). Germline-derived CDR1 and CDR2 are MNHNY and SVGAGI (reference sequence). Trimming took off 2 bases at V and 2 bases at J, with 10 bases between the two ends. This CDR3 region has 14 residues. The CDR3 nucleotides are TGTGCCAGCAGTTACGAGCGGCCGCCCTACGAGCAGTACTTC. Protein product: CASSYERPPYEQYF.

The chain joins TRBV28 to TRBJ1-5, with 9 bases lining up with TRBD1. Germline CDR1 MDHEN, CDR2 SYDVKM. CDR3 length: 16 amino acids. V shed 3 bases, J shed 7 bases, and the junction held 10 bases outside the gene matches. CDR3 in DNA: TGTGCCAGCAGTTTCCCAAAGGGACAGGGAACGCAGCCCCAGCATTTT. The encoded protein is CASSFPKGQGTQPQHF.

The CDR3 spells CASSPYNEQFF. The CDR3 DNA reads as TGTGCCAGCAGTCCCTACAATGAGCAGTTCTTC. The chain joins TRBV2 to TRBJ2-1; D unresolved. The length of the CDR3 is 11 residues. With 5 bases removed from V and 2 bases from J, the gap between germline ends came to 1 base. Germline V gene data show CDR1 as SNHLY and CDR2 as FYNNEI.

The chain is built from TRBV6-6 and TRBJ1-6; the D is unclear. This CDR3 contains 12 residues. Germline V CDR1 and CDR2: MNHNY, SVGAGI (reference sequence). Deletions cut 8 bases from V and 10 bases from J, with 12 bases between. CDR3 coding DNA: TGTGCCAGCGCCCACGAACGGTCACCCCTCCACTTT. It specifies CASAHERSPLHF.

This clone was seen a handful of times. CDR3 sequence (DNA): TGTGCCAGCAGCTCTACAGGGGCGCGCTCCTACGAGCAGTACTTC. Translated: CASSSTGARSYEQYF. V and J are TRBV7-9 and TRBJ2-7; 7 nucleotides agree with TRBD1. CDR3 length: 15 amino acids. Trimming removed 4 bases from V and 0 bases from J; junction bases left unmatched: 6. CDR1 SEHNR and CDR2 FQNEAQ come from the germline V gene (reference sequence).

This clone was recorded once. The gene calls are TRBV4-1 and TRBJ1-1; D unresolved. CDR3 length equals 15 residues. Germline loops: CDR1 MGHRA, CDR2 YSYEKL. V lost 5 bases to trimming and J lost 7 bases, with 20 bases between them. In nucleotides, the CDR3 is TGCGCCAGCAGCGCTCATGAAGGGAGAGTCCTTGAAGCTTTCTTT. Translated, it gives CASSAHEGRVLEAFF.

A single count supports this clone. The chain has TRBV4-2 and TRBJ2-3; 12 bases match TRBD1. There are 17 residues in the CDR3. V gave up 5 bases and J gave up 7 bases; unmatched junction bases: 13. From germline, CDR1 is LGHNA and CDR2 YNFKEQ. This chain's CDR3 is CASSRDGDRGRPNTQYF. DNA of the CDR3: TGTGCCAGCAGCAGGGACGGGGACAGGGGGCGTCCGAATACGCAGTATTTT.

The CDR3 region is CASSVYPTSATDTQYF. The CDR3 coding sequence is TGTGCCAGCAGCGTATACCCGACTAGCGCCACAGATACGCAGTATTTT. The chain carries TRBV9 and TRBJ2-3, with 8 nucleotides matching TRBD2. Per germline, CDR1 SGDLS and CDR2 YYNGEE. The CDR3 contains 16 residues. V was pared by 1 base and J by 2 bases, with 6 bases of the junction left unmatched.

The V and J genes are TRBV4-1 and TRBJ2-3; D remains ambiguous. V dropped 1 base and J dropped 2 bases, with 13 bases sitting between them. There are 16 residues in the CDR3. Germline CDR1 and CDR2: MGHRA and YSYEKL. CDR3: CASSQVSGRNTDTQYF. The CDR3 coding sequence is TGCGCCAGCAGCCAAGTTTCGGGCAGAAACACAGATACGCAGTATTTT.

The chain couples TRBV30 to TRBJ1-5, with TRBD1 matching over 9 bases. The J segment lost 7 bases and the V segment lost 1 base, leaving 5 bases of the junction unmatched. Per the germline V gene, CDR1 is GTSNPN and CDR2 is SVGIG (reference sequence). The CDR3 runs 14 residues. The CDR3 bases are TGTGCCTGGAGTGGGACAGGGGTCCGGCAGCCCCAGCATTTT. This gives the protein CAWSGTGVRQPQHF.

The genes are TRBV6-5 and TRBJ2-5; 10 bases agree with TRBD1. The DNA matches TRBJ2-7 better at its end, which makes the J call doubtful. This CDR3 region has 15 residues. Germline V gives CDR1 MNHEY, CDR2 SVGAGI. The CDR3 sequence is CASSYDGQGVYEQYF. In DNA form, the CDR3 reads TGTGCCAGCAGTTACGATGGACAGGGGGTCTACGAGCAGTACTTC.

V and J are TRBV28 and TRBJ1-5, with D perhaps TRBD1 (6 bases). The V end was cut by 1 base, the J end by 2 bases, with 18 bases between. The V gene's germline CDR1 is MDHEN and CDR2 SYDVKM. The CDR3 covers 18 residues. The CDR3 is CASSLYPPGRGGNQPQHF. The CDR3 DNA reads as TGTGCCAGCAGTTTATATCCCCCAGGCAGGGGCGGCAATCAGCCCCAGCATTTT.

The sample holds one count of this clone. The chain joins TRBV30 to TRBJ2-2; D might be TRBD2 (5 bases). Germline CDR1 GTSNPN, CDR2 SVGIG (reference sequence). The V end was cut by 1 base, the J end by 5 bases, with 14 bases between. This CDR3 region has 15 residues. DNA for the CDR3: TGTGCCTGGAGTGGAGGGAGAGTACAAACCGGGGAGCTGTTTTTT. Translation: CAWSGGRVQTGELFF.

Comment on this clone: Other DNA sequences within the sample encode an identical CDR3. The chain links TRBV29-1 to TRBJ2-3, with TRBD2 as a possible D gene (6 bases). V dropped 4 bases and J dropped 8 bases, with 7 bases sitting between them. CDR3 size: 10 residues. Germline CDR1 reads SQVTM; CDR2 reads ANQGSEA. CDR3 nucleotide sequence: TGCAGCGTTGGGGGAGGTACGCAGTATTTT. It is translated as CSVGGGTQYF.

The chain is built from TRBV15 and TRBJ2-2; possibly TRBD1 for D (5 bases). Trimming removed 6 bases at V and 0 bases at J, with 11 bases between. The CDR3 runs 15 residues. Germline V gene sequence: CDR1 LNHNV, CDR2 YYDKDF (reference sequence). The CDR3 loop is CATRAETANTGELFF. In DNA form, the CDR3 reads TGTGCCACCAGGGCCGAGACAGCGAACACCGGGGAGCTGTTTTTT.

This chain uses TRBV6-1 with TRBJ2-1, with D possibly matching TRBD2 (5 bases). Trimming took 2 bases from V and 7 from J, leaving 18 bases between them. CDR1 is MNHNS, CDR2 SASEGT, per germline. The CDR3 is made up of 16 amino acids. For the CDR3, the DNA is TGTGCCAGCAGTGAATCTGGAGGTCTAGAGGTTAATGAGCAGTTCTTC. Translated, it gives CASSESGGLEVNEQFF.

The gene calls are TRBV19 and TRBJ1-2; D ambiguous. Between the trimmed V and J ends, which lost 7 bases and 6 bases, there was a span of 9 bases. CDR1 and CDR2 (germline): LNHDA, SQIVND (reference sequence). The CDR3 contains 11 residues. CDR3 DNA sequence: TGTGCCAGTAAGTTGGAAGATGGCTACACCTTC. It codes for CASKLEDGYTF.

The count of this clone is one. The chain recombines TRBV28 with TRBJ1-5, with D uncertain. Germline V lookup: CDR1 MDHEN, CDR2 SYDVKM. The CDR3 has 15 amino acids. V gave up 6 bases and J gave up 3 bases, with 15 bases separating them. CDR3 coding DNA: TGTGCCAGCAGCCTCGCCTACGCGAACAATCAGCCCCAGCATTTT. This gives the protein CASSLAYANNQPQHF.

The V gene is TRBV28, the J gene TRBJ1-1; tentative D call: TRBD1 (6 bases). The V end was cut by 1 base, the J end by 4 bases, with 25 bases between. Germline V CDR1 and CDR2: MDHEN, SYDVKM. There are 19 residues in the CDR3. The CDR3 DNA reads as TGTGCCAGCAGTTTATCCCTTGGGGCAGGGGCCGAGGTGGGCACTGAAGCTTTCTTT. The encoded protein is CASSLSLGAGAEVGTEAFF.

V is TRBV28 and J is TRBJ2-7; D possibly matches TRBD1 or TRBD2 (6 bases each). The CDR3 covers 16 residues. Germline V gene lookup returns CDR1 MDHEN and CDR2 SYDVKM. Between the trimmed V and J ends, which lost 4 bases and 2 bases, there was a span of 18 bases. The CDR3 here is CASSYLPWGDTYEQYF. DNA for the CDR3: TGTGCCAGCAGTTACCTCCCATGGGGGGACACCTACGAGCAGTACTTC.